The 10 T cell receptor beta chains in this list originate from one sample, sequenced in a study of blood T cells in healthy people across ages. A second PCR of 7 to 11 cycles used a sample-barcoded 5' primer and a J-beta primer mix. TCRdb re-analysed the 5' RACE reads in MiXCR, keeping a single row per CDR3 protein. Among hundreds of thousands of distinct CDR3 sequences listed, roughly 30% were seen once. The sequenced sample consisted of blood. The source of these receptors is an elderly woman in good health.

This clonotype was counted ten times or more. The rearrangement links TRBV4-3 to TRBJ2-7; tentative D call: TRBD2 (6 bases). The CDR3 extends over 13 amino acids. The V gene lost 0 bases and the J gene lost 4 bases, with 7 bases spanning the gap. From germline, CDR1 is LGHNA and CDR2 YSLEER. The CDR3 loop reads CASSQDAGYEQYF. CDR3 sequence (DNA): TGCGCCAGCAGCCAAGATGCGGGGTACGAGCAGTACTTC.

This clonotype was seen many times. The gene calls are TRBV6-1 and TRBJ2-1; TRBD2 agrees at 8 bases. Germline CDR1 and CDR2: MNHNS and SASEGT. J was trimmed by 10 bases and V by 10 bases; bases with no gene match: 12. This CDR3 region has 13 residues. In nucleotides, the CDR3 is TGTGCCACTCCGGGACTAGGTGCAAGCGAGCAGTTCTTC. It specifies CATPGLGASEQFF.

This clonotype was counted ten times or more. This rearrangement joins TRBV6-5 to TRBJ2-1, with D possibly matching TRBD1 (6 bases). V was cut by 5 bases and J by 8 bases, with 16 bases left in between. CDR1 and CDR2 from the germline V gene are MNHEY and SVGAGI. CDR3 size: 14 residues. CDR3 protein: CASSPFRYRDEQFF. The CDR3 DNA reads as TGTGCCAGCAGTCCTTTTAGATACAGGGATGAGCAGTTCTTC.

At least ten counts were recorded for this clonotype. The V and J genes are TRBV20-1 and TRBJ2-5; D is uncertain. Per germline, CDR1 DFQATT and CDR2 SNEGSKA (reference sequence). The germline V and J ends were trimmed by 1 base and 5 bases, with 8 bases remaining between them. The CDR3 length is 12 residues. The CDR3 protein is CSARGVGETQYF. As DNA, the CDR3 is TGCAGTGCTAGAGGGGTTGGGGAGACCCAGTACTTC.

This clonotype came up a few times. This rearrangement joins TRBV6-1 to TRBJ1-5; D gene unclear. The CDR3 is made up of 15 amino acids. V dropped 3 bases and J dropped 0 bases, with 9 bases sitting between them. Germline V gene lookup returns CDR1 MNHNS and CDR2 SASEGT. The CDR3 loop is CASSEGGHSNQPQHF. The CDR3 DNA sequence: TGTGCCAGCAGTGAGGGAGGTCATAGCAATCAGCCCCAGCATTTT.

This clonotype was seen once. CDR3 DNA: TGTGCCTGGAGTCTAGCAGGGGATAATCAGCCCCAGCATTTT. Encoded protein: CAWSLAGDNQPQHF. The chain carries TRBV30 and TRBJ1-5, with a tentative D call TRBD1 (6 bases). Trimming left V 2 bases short and J 4 bases short, with 12 bases between. Germline assignment: CDR1 GTSNPN and CDR2 SVGIG (reference sequence). CDR3 length equals 14 residues.

This clonotype has at least ten counts. This may arise from a read error, as a much more abundant clone is one base away. This sequence joins TRBV12-3 or TRBV12-4 and TRBJ2-5, with D perhaps assigned TRBD1 or TRBD2 (6 bases each). Trimming shortened V by 2 bases and J by 13 bases, and 20 bases separated the two germline ends. The CDR3 is made up of 14 amino acids. CDR3 nucleotide sequence: TGTGCCAGCAGTTTATCCGGGGGCGTCAACGAGCGGTACTTC. Translated, it gives CASSLSGGVNERYF.

This clonotype was seen repeatedly, ten times or more. This chain uses TRBV10-3 with TRBJ1-2; no firm D call. Germline V gene lookup returns CDR1 ENHRY and CDR2 SYGVKD. Between the trimmed V and J ends, which lost 8 bases and 3 bases, there was a span of 7 bases. The CDR3 loop spans 11 amino acids. For the CDR3, the DNA is TGTGCCATCCAGGCTGACTATGGCTACACCTTC. This gives the protein CAIQADYGYTF.

The genes are TRBV20-1 and TRBJ2-1; 9 nucleotides line up with TRBD1. Germline CDR1 is DFQATT and CDR2 is SNEGSKA (reference sequence). Trimming took 1 base from V and 4 from J; bases not matched to a gene: 5. The CDR3 contains 15 residues. As DNA, the CDR3 is TGCAGTGCTAGAGCTGTGGACAGGGGTTACAATGAGCAGTTCTTC. Its translation: CSARAVDRGYNEQFF.

This clonotype has more than one count but fewer than ten. The chain links TRBV27 to TRBJ1-1, with D perhaps matching TRBD1 (6 bases). Trimming shortened V by 0 bases and J by 4 bases, and 12 bases separated the two germline ends. The CDR3 runs to 15 residues. Germline lookup yields CDR1 MNHEY and CDR2 SMNVEV (reference sequence). In DNA form, the CDR3 reads TGTGCCAGCAGTTTATCGATCGGAGGGGGCACTGAAGCTTTCTTT. Its protein is CASSLSIGGGTEAFF.